These T cell receptor beta chains were read from a single sample in a study of control samples from healthy donors and cancer patients. Profiling relied on immunoSEQ multiplex PCR, and the TCRdb table lists in-frame clones only, not all of them. Of 90,000 to 130,000 clones in the sample, about 80% were seen once. The source material was blood. These receptors all stem from a man between 18 and 29 years old in good health. CDR3s include the opening cysteine and the closing phenylalanine or tryptophan. Fields, in order: D gene, J gene, clone size, V gene, CDR3 protein, CDR3 DNA. The D gene is left open where the match is weak. Clone size appears in some rows only: once, few, many, or a class for an expanded clone.

D: .; J: TRBJ1-1; size: .; V: TRBV18; CDR3: CASSPQSMNTEAFF; DNA: TGTGCCAGCTCACCACAGTCCATGAACACTGAAGCTTTCTTT
D: .; J: TRBJ2-1; size: .; V: TRBV25-1; CDR3: CASSDPLGTSYNEQFF; DNA: TGTGCCAGCAGTGATCCCTTAGGGACCTCCTACAATGAGCAGTTCTTC
D: .; J: TRBJ2-1; size: .; V: TRBV4-3; CDR3: CASSSQIVGTNNEQFF; DNA: TGCGCCAGCAGCTCACAAATAGTCGGGACAAACAATGAGCAGTTCTTC
D: .; J: TRBJ1-3; size: .; V: TRBV5-5; CDR3: CASSLGASGNTIYF; DNA: TGTGCCAGCAGCTTAGGGGCCTCTGGAAACACCATATATTTT
D: .; J: TRBJ2-7; size: once; V: TRBV3-1/TRBV3-2; CDR3: CASSQSLFPYEQYF; DNA: TGTGCCAGCAGCCAAAGCCTATTCCCCTACGAGCAGTACTTC
D: .; J: TRBJ1-1; size: .; V: TRBV7-9; CDR3: CASSLAGGGAHTEAFF; DNA: TGTGCCAGCAGCTTAGCTGGTGGTGGGGCCCACACTGAAGCTTTCTTT
D: TRBD2; J: TRBJ2-3; size: .; V: TRBV11-2; CDR3: CASSLGLAGAPGTQYF; DNA: TGTGCCAGCAGCCTCGGACTAGCGGGGGCGCCGGGTACGCAGTATTTT
D: TRBD1; J: TRBJ2-7; size: .; V: TRBV7-2; CDR3: CASSLDLGQSSYEQYF; DNA: TGTGCCAGCAGCTTAGATTTGGGACAGAGCTCCTACGAGCAGTACTTC
D: TRBD1; J: TRBJ2-3; size: .; V: TRBV7-8; CDR3: CASSQGQGITDTQYF; DNA: TGTGCCAGCAGCCAGGGACAGGGGATCACAGATACGCAGTATTTT
D: TRBD1; J: TRBJ2-1; size: few; V: TRBV6-1; CDR3: CASSEARDRVSYNEQFF; DNA: TGTGCCAGCAGTGAAGCGAGGGACAGAGTCTCCTACAATGAGCAGTTCTTC
D: TRBD1; J: TRBJ1-5; size: .; V: TRBV4-2; CDR3: CASSLTFHPGQGSEPQHF; DNA: TGTGCCAGCAGCCTAACCTTTCACCCGGGACAGGGTAGCGAGCCCCAGCATTTT
D: TRBD2; J: TRBJ2-3; size: .; V: TRBV25-1; CDR3: CASSGERGAWTDTQYF; DNA: TGTGCCAGCAGTGGGGAGCGGGGGGCATGGACAGATACGCAGTATTTT
D: TRBD1; J: TRBJ2-2; size: few; V: TRBV7-9; CDR3: CATNSKRTGRGELFF; DNA: TGTGCCACCAATTCGAAGAGGACAGGGAGGGGGGAGCTGTTTTTT
D: TRBD1; J: TRBJ2-7; size: once; V: TRBV4-1; CDR3: CASSQDRGQGAREQYF; DNA: TGCGCCAGCAGCCAAGATAGGGGACAGGGGGCGAGAGAGCAGTACTTC
D: .; J: TRBJ1-1; size: .; V: TRBV5-1; CDR3: CASSLSPPGEAFF; DNA: TGCGCCAGCAGCTTAAGCCCGCCGGGAGAAGCTTTCTTT
D: TRBD1; J: TRBJ2-2; size: .; V: TRBV19; CDR3: CASSEPGQGNTGELFF; DNA: TGTGCCAGTAGCGAACCGGGACAGGGGAACACCGGGGAGCTGTTTTTT
D: .; J: TRBJ1-1; size: .; V: TRBV27; CDR3: CASSLSTARNTEAFF; DNA: TGTGCCAGCAGTTTATCAACAGCCAGGAACACTGAAGCTTTCTTT
D: .; J: TRBJ1-1; size: .; V: TRBV18; CDR3: CASSRQGPNTEAFF; DNA: TGTGCCAGCTCACGTCAGGGACCGAACACTGAAGCTTTCTTT
D: .; J: TRBJ1-1; size: .; V: TRBV7-2; CDR3: CASSLVGTDNTEAFF; DNA: TGTGCCAGCAGCTTAGTTGGGACGGATAACACTGAAGCTTTCTTT
D: .; J: TRBJ2-3; size: few; V: TRBV7-2; CDR3: CASSITYSSTDTQYF; DNA: TGTGCCAGCAGCATTACTTACTCTAGCACAGATACGCAGTATTTT
D: .; J: TRBJ2-2; size: .; V: TRBV6-6; CDR3: CASSPRRGNTGELFF; DNA: TGTGCCAGCAGTCCCCGCCGGGGGAACACCGGGGAGCTGTTTTTT
D: TRBD1; J: TRBJ1-3; size: .; V: TRBV19; CDR3: CASSRGQGAGNTIYF; DNA: TGTGCCAGTAGTAGGGGACAGGGGGCTGGAAACACCATATATTTT
D: TRBD1; J: TRBJ2-1; size: .; V: TRBV10-1; CDR3: CASSRDPGQSLEQFF; DNA: TGCGCCAGCAGCAGAGACCCGGGACAGAGTTTAGAGCAGTTCTTC
D: TRBD1; J: TRBJ1-6; size: .; V: TRBV9; CDR3: CASSAETGSSYNSPLHF; DNA: TGTGCCAGCAGCGCCGAGACAGGGAGCTCCTATAATTCACCCCTCCACTTT
D: .; J: TRBJ1-1; size: .; V: TRBV5-6; CDR3: CASSRGRRGSEAFF; DNA: TGTGCCAGCTCCCGTGGAAGGAGGGGCTCTGAAGCTTTCTTT
D: .; J: TRBJ2-1; size: .; V: TRBV21-1; CDR3: CASSAQLFSGGVHNEQFF; DNA: TGTGCCAGCAGCGCCCAGCTCTTTAGCGGGGGGGTCCACAATGAGCAGTTCTTC
D: TRBD1; J: TRBJ2-3; size: .; V: TRBV5-5; CDR3: CASSLLGQSTDTQYF; DNA: TGTGCCAGCAGCTTGTTGGGACAGAGCACAGATACGCAGTATTTT
D: .; J: TRBJ2-5; size: .; V: TRBV5-1; CDR3: CASSLGASETQYF; DNA: TGCGCCAGCAGCTTGGGGGCTTCCGAGACCCAGTACTTC
D: .; J: TRBJ2-2; size: .; V: TRBV6-5; CDR3: CASLYRVDTGELFF; DNA: TGTGCCAGCCTGTACAGGGTGGACACCGGGGAGCTGTTTTTT
D: TRBD2; J: TRBJ2-7; size: .; V: TRBV5-1; CDR3: CASSLSPLTSGGAYEQYF; DNA: TGCGCCAGCAGCCTCTCCCCCCTAACTAGCGGGGGGGCCTACGAGCAGTACTTC
D: TRBD1; J: TRBJ2-7; size: .; V: TRBV28; CDR3: CASSFWGQGSYEQYF; DNA: TGTGCCAGCAGTTTTTGGGGACAGGGCTCCTACGAGCAGTACTTC
D: .; J: TRBJ2-3; size: .; V: TRBV10-3; CDR3: CAISEGETNTQYF; DNA: TGTGCCATCAGTGAAGGGGAGACCAATACGCAGTATTTT
D: TRBD1; J: TRBJ2-7; size: .; V: TRBV18; CDR3: CASSPLPPGTGVHEQYF; DNA: TGTGCCAGCTCACCCCTTCCCCCCGGGACAGGGGTGCACGAGCAGTACTTC
D: .; J: TRBJ1-1; size: .; V: TRBV27; CDR3: CASNPQGNTEAFF; DNA: TGTGCCAGCAACCCTCAGGGAAACACTGAAGCTTTCTTT
D: .; J: TRBJ2-2; size: .; V: TRBV13; CDR3: CASSYTGELFF; DNA: TGTGCCAGCAGCTACACCGGGGAGCTGTTTTTT
D: .; J: TRBJ1-2; size: .; V: TRBV6-6; CDR3: CASSYAKADGYTF; DNA: TGTGCCAGCAGTTACGCGAAGGCCGATGGCTACACCTTC
D: .; J: TRBJ1-1; size: .; V: TRBV9; CDR3: CASSVGTGQGNTEAFF; DNA: TGTGCCAGCAGCGTAGGAACGGGACAAGGGAACACTGAAGCTTTCTTT
D: .; J: TRBJ1-4; size: .; V: TRBV28; CDR3: CASSSRAGTDEKLFF; DNA: TGTGCCAGCAGTTCTAGGGCAGGGACTGATGAAAAACTGTTTTTT
D: .; J: TRBJ1-2; size: .; V: TRBV3-1/TRBV3-2; CDR3: CASSQDSNYGYTF; DNA: TGTGCCAGCAGCCAAGACAGTAACTATGGCTACACCTTC
D: .; J: TRBJ2-7; size: .; V: TRBV28; CDR3: CASSILRDSYEQYF; DNA: TGTGCCAGCAGTATCCTCCGGGACTCCTACGAGCAGTACTTC
D: .; J: TRBJ1-1; size: few; V: TRBV10-1; CDR3: CASSERPGPALTEAFF; DNA: TGCGCCAGCAGTGAGAGACCGGGCCCCGCTCTCACTGAAGCTTTCTTT
D: .; J: TRBJ1-6; size: .; V: TRBV7-9; CDR3: CASHAGAGSPLHF; DNA: TGTGCCAGCCACGCGGGGGCGGGTTCACCCCTCCACTTT
D: .; J: TRBJ1-2; size: .; V: TRBV30; CDR3: CAWTQGARGYTF; DNA: TGTGCCTGGACCCAGGGAGCGCGCGGCTACACCTTC
D: .; J: TRBJ2-2; size: .; V: TRBV27; CDR3: CASSFQGRGTGELFF; DNA: TGTGCCAGCAGTTTTCAGGGCAGGGGCACCGGGGAGCTGTTTTTT
D: .; J: TRBJ2-2; size: .; V: TRBV5-6; CDR3: CASSLFSTPGELFF; DNA: TGTGCCAGCAGCTTGTTTAGCACCCCCGGGGAGCTGTTTTTT
D: .; J: TRBJ1-4; size: .; V: TRBV11-2; CDR3: CASSSVRDGATNEKLFF; DNA: TGTGCCAGCAGCTCAGTCCGGGACGGTGCAACTAATGAAAAACTGTTTTTT
D: TRBD2; J: TRBJ2-1; size: once; V: TRBV11-3; CDR3: CASSLGLTSGGPREEQFF; DNA: TGTGCCAGCAGCTTAGGCCTGACTAGCGGGGGGCCCCGAGAAGAGCAGTTCTTC
D: .; J: TRBJ2-3; size: .; V: TRBV21-1; CDR3: CASSAPGQGSPDTQYF; DNA: TGTGCCAGCAGCGCCCCGGGACAGGGTAGCCCAGATACGCAGTATTTT
D: .; J: TRBJ2-5; size: .; V: TRBV2; CDR3: CASTGGPRETQYF; DNA: TGTGCCAGCACGGGGGGCCCACGGGAGACCCAGTACTTC
D: .; J: TRBJ1-1; size: .; V: TRBV15; CDR3: CATSRQESTIARPKNTEAFF; DNA: TGTGCCACCAGCAGACAGGAGTCCACCATCGCCCGACCCAAGAACACTGAAGCTTTCTTT
D: TRBD1; J: TRBJ1-1; size: .; V: TRBV27; CDR3: CASSLVEGQEAFF; DNA: TGTGCCAGCAGTTTAGTCGAGGGACAGGAAGCTTTCTTT
D: .; J: TRBJ2-7; size: .; V: TRBV6-5; CDR3: CASSYLSEQYF; DNA: TGTGCCAGCAGTTACCTCAGCGAGCAGTACTTC
D: .; J: TRBJ1-3; size: .; V: TRBV6-2/TRBV6-3; CDR3: CASSYGPRNTIYF; DNA: TGTGCCAGCAGTTACGGCCCGAGAAACACCATATATTTT
D: .; J: TRBJ2-3; size: once; V: TRBV7-2; CDR3: CASSSNGVWSTDTQYF; DNA: TGTGCCAGCAGCTCCAACGGGGTTTGGAGCACAGATACGCAGTATTTT
D: .; J: TRBJ2-3; size: .; V: TRBV5-1; CDR3: CASSLGLAGASTDTQYF; DNA: TGCGCCAGCAGCTTGGGGCTGGCGGGGGCTTCCACAGATACGCAGTATTTT
D: .; J: TRBJ2-3; size: .; V: TRBV6-5; CDR3: CASSSGQHTDTQYF; DNA: TGTGCCAGCAGTTCCGGACAGCACACAGATACGCAGTATTTT